These 23 T cell receptor beta chains were all obtained from the same sample, sequenced in a study of OX40 agonist ivuxolimab in advanced cancers. The library was built by means of the immunoSEQ multiplex PCR assay. The immuneACCESS repertoire file appears here via TCRdb, limited to in-frame rearrangements. These files lack a portion of the clones; in checked studies, under half of the deficit traces to unresolved V genes, and the cause of the others is not known. The sample table lists over 65,000 clones, around 83% of them with a count of one. Roughly 2.1% of the sample comes from the top ten. Specimen: CD4+ or CD8+ T cells sorted from blood, collected in a trial of the OX40 agonist ivuxolimab. The receptor set was obtained from an adult with an advanced solid tumor such as melanoma, head and neck, liver or kidney cancer.

This chain links TRBV7-2 with TRBJ2-3, with TRBD1 matching 9 bases. The V gene's germline CDR1 is SGHTA and CDR2 FQGNSA. After removal of 4 bases from V and 0 bases from J, the junction contained 5 bases not matched to a gene. CDR3 length: 16 amino acids. DNA of the CDR3: TGTGCCAGCAGCTCGCTAGGACAGGGGAGCACAGATACGCAGTATTTT. Protein sequence: CASSSLGQGSTDTQYF. The whole variable domain, filled in from reference TRBV7-2 and TRBJ2-3, reads GAGVSQSPSNKVTEKGKDVELRCDPISGHTALYWYRQSLGQGLEFLIYFQGNSAPDKSGLPSDRFSAERTGGSVSTLTIQRTQQEDSAVYLCASSSLGQGSTDTQYFGPGTRLTVL.

The rearrangement links TRBV2 to TRBJ2-2, with TRBD2 matching 10 bases. This CDR3 is built from 16 residues. Germline CDR1 reads SNHLY; CDR2 reads FYNNEI. V lost 6 bases and J lost 6; bases outside the gene matches: 10. DNA for the CDR3: TGTGCCAGCAGCTTAGAGCGGGGGGGCCTCGCCGGGGAGCTGTTTTTT. Translation gives CASSLERGGLAGELFF. Supplemented by reference TRBV2 and TRBJ2-2, the full variable domain reads EPEVTQTPSHQVTQMGQEVILRCVPISNHLYFYWYRQILGQKVEFLVSFYNNEISEKSEIFDDQFSVERPDGSNFTLKIRSTKLEDSAMYFCASSLERGGLAGELFFGEGSRLTVL.

This clone is a singleton in its sample. This chain joins TRBV5-1 and TRBJ2-5, with TRBD2 matching 8 bases. The V segment lost 4 bases and the J segment 5 bases; nucleotides outside the gene matches: 13. Germline assignment: CDR1 SGHRS and CDR2 YFSETQ. CDR3 length: 16 amino acids. CDR3 DNA sequence: TGCGCCAGCAGCCGAAGTCAGCCGGGACTAGGGGAGACCCAGTACTTC. Translating gives CASSRSQPGLGETQYF.

The chain carries TRBV7-2 and TRBJ1-4; the D gene is possibly TRBD1 (5 bases). Germline V lookup: CDR1 SGHTA, CDR2 FQGNSA. The CDR3 contains 14 residues. Trimming pared 4 bases from V and 3 bases from J, leaving 9 bases between. The DNA for the CDR3 is TGTGCCAGCAGCTCAGGGTATGCTAATGAAAAACTGTTTTTT. This sequence encodes CASSSGYANEKLFF.

This clone was counted a single time. The chain uses TRBV19 and TRBJ2-1; TRBD2 aligns across 7 bases. This CDR3 has 14 amino acids. V lost 7 bases, J lost 0 bases, and 3 bases stayed unmatched. Germline values: CDR1 LNHDA, CDR2 SQIVND (reference sequence). The CDR3 region has the DNA TGTGCCAGTATGGGGGGGAGCTCCTACAATGAGCAGTTCTTC. It encodes CASMGGSSYNEQFF.

The CDR3 protein is CASSFMGRTNEKLFF. For the CDR3, the DNA is TGTGCCAGCAGCTTCATGGGGCGTACAAATGAAAAACTGTTTTTT. The V call is TRBV11-2, the J call TRBJ1-4; possible D gene TRBD1, 5 bases. Germline values: CDR1 SGHAT, CDR2 FQNNGV. The CDR3 spans 15 residues. Between the trimmed V and J ends, which lost 3 bases and 5 bases, there was a span of 13 bases.

The chain recombines TRBV28 with TRBJ2-7; no definite D call. The CDR3 is made up of 14 amino acids. The V end lost 4 bases, the J end lost 2 bases, and 12 bases lay between the germline ends. Germline V CDR1 and CDR2: MDHEN, SYDVKM. The CDR3 DNA follows: TGTGCCAGCAGTTCAGGACCGCTGACCTACGAGCAGTACTTC. Translated: CASSSGPLTYEQYF.

The J gene is TRBJ1-1, the V gene TRBV5-4; the match to TRBD1 covers 10 bases. The V and J ends lost 5 bases and 0 bases, in that order; junction bases with no gene match: 7. This CDR3 has 16 residues. Germline V gives CDR1 SGHNT, CDR2 YYREEE (reference sequence). The CDR3 coding sequence is TGTGCCAGCAGGCCAGGACAGGGGGTCATGAACACTGAAGCTTTCTTT. It is translated as CASRPGQGVMNTEAFF.

The V call is TRBV11-2, the J call TRBJ2-2; possible D gene TRBD1, 6 bases. CDR3 length: 16 residues. The germline CDR1 and CDR2 sequences are SGHAT and FQNNGV. V was trimmed by 6 bases and J by 0 bases, leaving 14 bases between them. CDR3 in DNA: TGTGCCAGCAGACCCGCCGGGACACCGAACACCGGGGAGCTGTTTTTT. Translation gives CASRPAGTPNTGELFF.

The chain is built from TRBV9 and TRBJ1-5; 7 nucleotides agree with TRBD1. This CDR3 region has 15 residues. Germline lookup yields CDR1 SGDLS and CDR2 YYNGEE. V lost 4 bases, J lost 4 bases, and 8 bases stayed unmatched. CDR3 bases: TGTGCCAGCAGCAGGGAGGGGACAGCGAATCAGCCCCAGCATTTT. Protein sequence: CASSREGTANQPQHF.

The chain combines TRBV18 with TRBJ1-2, with D hard to call. Per germline, CDR1 KGHSH and CDR2 LQKENI. V was clipped by 5 bases and J by 5 bases, with 12 bases between them. The CDR3 consists of 13 residues. The CDR3 nucleotides read TGTGCCAGCTCATCGAAGGACGGTTATGGCTACACCTTC. Its protein product is CASSSKDGYGYTF.

The J gene is TRBJ2-3, the V gene TRBV5-1; 7 bases line up with TRBD2. Per germline, CDR1 SGHRS and CDR2 YFSETQ. J was trimmed by 5 bases and V by 2 bases; bases with no gene match: 5. The CDR3 totals 14 residues. The CDR3 DNA sequence: TGCGCCAGCAGCTTTGAGCGGGGCGGAGATACGCAGTATTTT. Translated: CASSFERGGDTQYF.

This rearrangement joins TRBV6-6 to TRBJ2-7, with D uncertain. The CDR3 loop spans 12 amino acids. Germline values: CDR1 MNHNY, CDR2 SVGAGI (reference sequence). Between the trimmed V and J ends, which lost 6 bases and 7 bases, there was a span of 13 bases. The CDR3 region has the DNA TGTGCCAGCAGCCTAGACCGTGGGGAGCAGTACTTC. Translating it yields CASSLDRGEQYF.

The J gene is TRBJ1-1, the V gene TRBV19; D remains unclear. Germline values: CDR1 LNHDA, CDR2 SQIVND (reference sequence). V was trimmed by 4 bases and J by 3 bases, leaving 9 bases between them. This CDR3 spans 13 amino acids. The CDR3 spells CASSRTRDTEAFF. CDR3 DNA: TGTGCCAGTAGTAGAACACGGGACACTGAAGCTTTCTTT. Full variable domain (remainder filled in from reference TRBV19 and TRBJ1-1): DGGITQSPKYLFRKEGQNVTLSCEQNLNHDAMYWYRQDPGQGLRLIYYSQIVNDFQKGDIAEGYSVSREKKESFPLTVTSAQKNPTAFYLCASSRTRDTEAFFGQGTRLTVV.

The chain couples TRBV11-3 to TRBJ2-2, with D possibly matching TRBD2 (5 bases). The V gene lost 6 bases and the J gene lost 10 bases, with 12 bases spanning the gap. The germline V gene has CDR1 SGHNT and CDR2 YENEEA. The CDR3 covers 12 residues. The CDR3 nucleotides read TGTGCCAGCAGTGAGGCGGGTCCGGAGCTGTTTTTT. Its protein product is CASSEAGPELFF.

This clone was seen a handful of times. The chain uses TRBV2 and TRBJ1-4; perhaps TRBD1 as D (6 bases). Germline CDR1 reads SNHLY; CDR2 reads FYNNEI. This CDR3 region has 19 residues. V gave up 3 bases and J gave up 2 bases, with 22 bases separating them. The CDR3 nucleotides are TGTGCCAGCAGTGACACCGTTCCCACAGGGAGGGCGACTAATGAAAAACTGTTTTTT. It is translated as CASSDTVPTGRATNEKLFF.

The CDR3 DNA reads TGTGCCAGCAGTTTCGGGATCCAGGGGAGGGTGGTCACTGAAGCTTTCTTT. Translated: CASSFGIQGRVVTEAFF. The chain joins TRBV27 to TRBJ1-1; a weak D match, TRBD1 (6 bases). The CDR3 totals 17 residues. V was cut by 3 bases and J by 4 bases, with 21 bases left in between. Per germline, CDR1 MNHEY and CDR2 SMNVEV (reference sequence).

This clone was seen only once. The chain links TRBV5-4 to TRBJ1-1; D unresolved. The CDR3 consists of 15 residues. Germline CDR1 SGHNT, CDR2 YYREEE (reference sequence). Trimming took off 1 base at V and 2 bases at J, with 12 bases between the two ends. CDR3 DNA sequence: TGTGCCAGCAGCTTGACAGAAAGGTTAAACACTGAAGCTTTCTTT. Translation gives CASSLTERLNTEAFF.

The chain combines TRBV6-6 with TRBJ1-6, with D uncertain. Trimming took 6 bases from V and 6 from J, leaving 12 bases between them. Germline assignment: CDR1 MNHNY and CDR2 SVGAGI (reference sequence). This CDR3 region has 14 residues. In DNA, the CDR3 is TGTGCCAGCAGGTTCACAAGAACTAATTCACCCCTCCACTTT. This encodes CASRFTRTNSPLHF.

V is TRBV7-3 and J is TRBJ2-5, with 8 bases identical to TRBD2. V dropped 4 bases and J dropped 1; count of bases not matched to a gene: 2. The germline gives CDR1 SGHTA, CDR2 FQGTGA. The CDR3 extends over 14 amino acids. The CDR3 here is CASSSTSGQETQYF. In DNA, the CDR3 is TGTGCCAGCAGCTCTACTAGCGGCCAAGAGACCCAGTACTTC.

This chain joins TRBV5-4 and TRBJ1-2; D ambiguous. V lost 4 bases, J lost 2 bases, and 9 bases lay in between. The CDR3 extends over 13 amino acids. Germline V gene lookup returns CDR1 SGHNT and CDR2 YYREEE (reference sequence). Here the CDR3 reads CASSREGNYGYTF. CDR3 in DNA: TGTGCCAGCAGCCGGGAGGGCAACTATGGCTACACCTTC. Complete variable domain (other parts from reference TRBV5-4 and TRBJ1-2): ETGVTQSPTHLIKTRGQQVTLRCSSQSGHNTVSWYQQALGQGPQFIFQYYREEENGRGNFPPRFSGLQFPNYSSELNVNALELDDSALYLCASSREGNYGYTFGSGTRLTVV.

This sequence joins TRBV5-8 and TRBJ1-2; D is possibly TRBD1 (5 bases). The CDR3 sequence is 13 residues long. The V end lost 1 base, the J end lost 8 bases, and 12 bases lay between the germline ends. Germline-derived CDR1 and CDR2 are SGHTS and YDEGEE. CDR3 loop: CASSLQGPVGYTF. In DNA, the CDR3 is TGTGCCAGCAGCTTGCAGGGACCGGTCGGCTACACCTTC. The full variable domain, completed using reference TRBV5-8 and TRBJ1-2, is EAGVTQSPTHLIKTRGQQATLRCSPISGHTSVYWYQQALGLGLQFLLWYDEGEERNRGNFPPRFSGRQFPNYSSELNVNALELEDSALYLCASSLQGPVGYTFGSGTRLTVV.

This clone was recorded once. The V gene is TRBV28, the J gene TRBJ2-1, with 13 bases matching TRBD2. Looked up from germline, CDR1 is MDHEN and CDR2 is SYDVKM. This CDR3 has 15 amino acids. V was clipped by 6 bases and J by 9 bases; unmatched bases: 8. CDR3 region: CASSPGTSGKAEQFF. DNA for the CDR3: TGTGCCAGCAGCCCCGGGACTAGCGGGAAAGCTGAGCAGTTCTTC.